The rows below give T cell receptor beta chains drawn from one sample of a study of shared clonotypes between healthy human individuals. The method was immunoSEQ multiplex PCR; TCRdb's version includes in-frame clones alone and lacks a portion of them. The repertoire holds 2 million to 3 million clones, with around nine tenths as singletons. Sequencing input: naive CD4+ T cells sorted from blood. The receptors originated from a man between 18 and 29 years old in good health. CDR3s include the opening cysteine and the closing phenylalanine or tryptophan. A D gene is named only where the DNA matches it firmly. The listing skips clone size in some rows; elsewhere it reads once, few, many or a size class.

clone size,J gene,V gene,D gene,CDR3 protein,CDR3 DNA
.,TRBJ2-5,TRBV2,.,CASSEPEGGQETQYF,TGTGCCAGCAGTGAACCTGAAGGCGGACAAGAGACCCAGTACTTC
once,TRBJ1-1,TRBV9,.,CASSVDGSTEAFF,TGTGCCAGCAGCGTTGACGGGTCCACTGAAGCTTTCTTT
.,TRBJ2-1,TRBV5-1,.,CASSLEPTAHSYNEQFF,TGCGCCAGCAGCTTGGAACCAACAGCTCACTCCTACAATGAGCAGTTCTTC
.,TRBJ2-7,TRBV6-6,TRBD1,CASIQRQGMSREQYF,TGTGCCAGCATCCAGAGACAGGGAATGTCCAGGGAGCAGTACTTC
.,TRBJ2-4,TRBV30,.,CAWSPGGDIQYF,TGTGCCTGGAGTCCAGGGGGGGACATTCAGTACTTC
once,TRBJ2-1,TRBV7-2,.,CASSLALSSRSNEQFF,TGTGCCAGCAGCTTAGCCCTTTCCTCGCGGAGCAATGAGCAGTTCTTC
once,TRBJ1-2,TRBV5-1,TRBD1,CASSYGTGGYGYTF,TGCGCCAGCAGCTACGGGACAGGGGGGTATGGCTACACCTTC
.,TRBJ2-5,TRBV19,TRBD2,CASSPPRLAGVSTQYF,TGTGCCAGTAGTCCTCCCCGGCTAGCGGGGGTCTCCACCCAGTACTTC
.,TRBJ2-1,TRBV12-5,TRBD2,CASGLLAGVAHEQFF,TGTGCTAGTGGACTGCTAGCGGGAGTGGCCCATGAGCAGTTCTTC
.,TRBJ1-1,TRBV6-5,.,CASTDAWGRGEAFF,TGTGCCAGCACCGACGCGTGGGGCCGAGGTGAAGCTTTCTTT
.,TRBJ1-3,TRBV5-1,.,CASSYKPGLDWANTIYF,TGCGCCAGCAGCTATAAACCGGGACTCGACTGGGCAAACACCATATATTTT
.,TRBJ2-7,TRBV6-5,TRBD2,CASSLKTSSADEQYF,TGTGCCAGCAGCCTAAAGACTAGCAGCGCTGACGAGCAGTACTTC
.,TRBJ2-4,TRBV28,.,CASSGTLPKNIQYF,TGTGCCAGCAGCGGGACTCTTCCCAAAAACATTCAGTACTTC
.,TRBJ2-7,TRBV6-5,TRBD2,CASSEGLALREQYF,TGTGCCAGCAGCGAAGGACTAGCGCTTAGGGAGCAGTACTTC
.,TRBJ1-1,TRBV9,TRBD1,CASSDPGQGMRTEAFF,TGTGCCAGCAGCGACCCGGGACAGGGGATGAGGACTGAAGCTTTCTTT
.,TRBJ2-7,TRBV28,.,CASSSLVYSYEQYF,TGTGCCAGCAGTTCCCTCGTTTATTCCTACGAGCAGTACTTC